This note documents a single TCR beta chain sequence. Antigen: not known. Extraction also yielded germline DNA, while blood RNA was obtained from unsorted whole blood. Patients were chronically HBV-infected and treatment-naive. These data belong to a study of tumor-infiltrating lymphocytes in primary liver carcinoma. Germline CDR1 reads SEHNR; CDR2 reads FQNEAQ (reference sequence). The CDR3 runs to 14 residues. Trimming removed 5 bases from V and 9 bases from J; junction bases left unmatched: 10. Starting material of about 0.45 ug total RNA yielded TCR beta cDNA via a constant-region primer. Libraries covering TCR beta were generated through three nested multiplex PCR rounds (using a slightly modified ARM-PCR). Primers for the first two PCR rounds were TRBV1-TRBV30 forward primers and a C-beta reverse primer (roughly 10 cycles per round). MiXCR, run by TCRdb on the multiplex PCR reads, gives a single entry per CDR3 protein. The sample lists over 250,000 distinct CDR3 sequences, about three fifths occurring once.

Study results and caveats: There was no comparison of CD4+ and CD8+ repertoires, as samples were bulk unsorted.

The chain joins TRBV7-9 to TRBJ2-5; 9 bases line up with TRBD1. The sequencing sample was made of peripheral blood. This receptor was identified in a woman younger than 45 with primary liver carcinoma and hepatitis B virus infection. CDR3 nucleotide sequence: TGTGCCAGCAGCGTGGGACAGGGAGTTATGGCCCAGTACTTC. Its translation is CASSVGQGVMAQYF.